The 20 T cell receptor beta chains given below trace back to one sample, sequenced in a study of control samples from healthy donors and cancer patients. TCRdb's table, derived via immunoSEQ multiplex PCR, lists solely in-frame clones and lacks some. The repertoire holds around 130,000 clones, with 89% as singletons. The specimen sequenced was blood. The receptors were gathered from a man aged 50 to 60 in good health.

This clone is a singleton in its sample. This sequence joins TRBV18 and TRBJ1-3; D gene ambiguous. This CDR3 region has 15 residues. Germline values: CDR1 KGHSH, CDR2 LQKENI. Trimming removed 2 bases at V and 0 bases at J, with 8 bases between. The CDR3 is CASSPGRFSGNTIYF. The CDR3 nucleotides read TGTGCCAGCTCACCAGGCCGGTTCTCTGGAAACACCATATATTTT.

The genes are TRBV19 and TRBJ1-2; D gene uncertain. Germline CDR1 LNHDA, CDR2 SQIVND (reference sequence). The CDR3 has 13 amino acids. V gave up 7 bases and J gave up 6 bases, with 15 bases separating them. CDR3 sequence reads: CASMQEQGHGYTF. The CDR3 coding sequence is TGTGCCAGTATGCAGGAACAAGGCCATGGCTACACCTTC.

This chain's CDR3 is CAWSNSRRQPQHF. The CDR3 DNA sequence: TGTGCCTGGAGCAACTCGCGTCGTCAGCCCCAGCATTTT. This chain uses TRBV30 with TRBJ1-5; D uncertain. V lost 3 bases and J 6 bases, leaving 12 bases between the germline ends. The CDR3 is 13 residues long. Germline lookup yields CDR1 GTSNPN and CDR2 SVGIG (reference sequence).

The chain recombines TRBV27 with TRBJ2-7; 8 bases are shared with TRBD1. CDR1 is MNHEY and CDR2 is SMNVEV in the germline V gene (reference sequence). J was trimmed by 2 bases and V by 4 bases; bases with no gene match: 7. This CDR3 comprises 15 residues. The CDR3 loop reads CASSYSGTGPYEQYF. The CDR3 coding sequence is TGTGCCAGCAGTTATTCCGGGACAGGACCCTACGAGCAGTACTTC.

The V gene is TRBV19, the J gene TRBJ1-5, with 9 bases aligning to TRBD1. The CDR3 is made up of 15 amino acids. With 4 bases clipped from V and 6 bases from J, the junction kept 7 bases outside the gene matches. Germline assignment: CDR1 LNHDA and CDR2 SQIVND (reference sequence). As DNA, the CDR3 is TGTGCCAGTAGTACACAGGGGGCGTTAGGTCAGCCCCAGCATTTT. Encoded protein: CASSTQGALGQPQHF.

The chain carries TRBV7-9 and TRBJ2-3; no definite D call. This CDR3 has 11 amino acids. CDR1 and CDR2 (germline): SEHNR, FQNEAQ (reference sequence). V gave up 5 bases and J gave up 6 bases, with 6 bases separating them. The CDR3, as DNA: TGTGCCAGCAGCCCTTACGATACGCAGTATTTT. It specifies CASSPYDTQYF.

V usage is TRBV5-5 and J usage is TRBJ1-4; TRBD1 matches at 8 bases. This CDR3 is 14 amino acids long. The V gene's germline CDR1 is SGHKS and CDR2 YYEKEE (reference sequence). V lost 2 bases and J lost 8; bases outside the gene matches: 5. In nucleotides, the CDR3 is TGTGCCAGCAGCTTAGGACAGGGACGGGAAAAACTGTTTTTT. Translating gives CASSLGQGREKLFF.

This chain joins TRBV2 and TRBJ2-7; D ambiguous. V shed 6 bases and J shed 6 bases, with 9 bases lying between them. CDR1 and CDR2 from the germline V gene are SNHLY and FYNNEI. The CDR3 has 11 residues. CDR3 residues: CASSPLAEQYF. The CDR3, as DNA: TGTGCCAGCAGCCCTTTAGCCGAGCAGTACTTC.

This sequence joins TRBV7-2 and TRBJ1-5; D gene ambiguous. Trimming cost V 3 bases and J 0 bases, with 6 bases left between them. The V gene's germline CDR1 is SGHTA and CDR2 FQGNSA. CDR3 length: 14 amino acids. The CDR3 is CASSFSGSNQPQHF. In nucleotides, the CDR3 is TGTGCCAGCAGCTTTTCGGGTAGCAATCAGCCCCAGCATTTT.

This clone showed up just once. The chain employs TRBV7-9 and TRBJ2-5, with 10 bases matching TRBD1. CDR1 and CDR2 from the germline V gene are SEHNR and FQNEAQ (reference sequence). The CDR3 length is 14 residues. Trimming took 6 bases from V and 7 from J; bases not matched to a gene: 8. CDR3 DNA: TGTGCCAGCAGTGCCGGGACAGGGGCGCGGACCCAGTACTTC. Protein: CASSAGTGARTQYF.

CDR3 residues: CASSLGRGSDTGELFF. As DNA, the CDR3 is TGCGCCAGCAGCTTGGGGAGGGGCTCGGACACCGGGGAGCTGTTTTTT. The chain combines TRBV5-1 with TRBJ2-2, with D possibly being TRBD2 (6 bases). This CDR3 contains 16 residues. V dropped 0 bases and J dropped 3 bases, with 12 bases sitting between them. CDR1 is SGHRS and CDR2 is YFSETQ in the germline V gene.

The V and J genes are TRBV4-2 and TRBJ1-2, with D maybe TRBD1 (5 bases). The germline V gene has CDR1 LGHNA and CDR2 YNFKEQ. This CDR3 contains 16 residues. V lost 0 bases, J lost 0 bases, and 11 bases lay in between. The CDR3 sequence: CASSQDGRDANYGYTF. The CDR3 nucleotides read TGTGCCAGCAGCCAAGATGGAAGGGACGCTAACTATGGCTACACCTTC.

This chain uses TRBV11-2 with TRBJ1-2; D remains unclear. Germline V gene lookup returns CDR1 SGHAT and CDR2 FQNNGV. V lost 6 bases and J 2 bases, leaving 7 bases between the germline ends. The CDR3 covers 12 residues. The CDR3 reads CASSSGNYGYTF. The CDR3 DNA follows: TGTGCCAGCAGTAGTGGAAACTATGGCTACACCTTC.

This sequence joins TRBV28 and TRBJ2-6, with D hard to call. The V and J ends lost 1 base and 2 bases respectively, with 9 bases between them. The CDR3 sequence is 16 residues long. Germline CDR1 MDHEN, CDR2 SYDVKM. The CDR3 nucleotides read TGTGCCAGCAGTTTATTCGGAGCAACTGGGGCCAACGTCCTGACTTTC. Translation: CASSLFGATGANVLTF. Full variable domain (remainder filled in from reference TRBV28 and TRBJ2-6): DVKVTQSSRYLVKRTGEKVFLECVQDMDHENMFWYRQDPGLGLRLIYFSYDVKMKEKGDIPEGYSVSREKKERFSLILESASTNQTSMYLCASSLFGATGANVLTFGAGSRLTVL.

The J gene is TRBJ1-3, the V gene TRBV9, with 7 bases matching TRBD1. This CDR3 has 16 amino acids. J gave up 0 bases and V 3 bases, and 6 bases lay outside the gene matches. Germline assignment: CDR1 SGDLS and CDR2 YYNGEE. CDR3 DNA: TGTGCCAGCAGCGCTCCGGGACAGAGCTCTGGAAACACCATATATTTT. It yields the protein CASSAPGQSSGNTIYF.

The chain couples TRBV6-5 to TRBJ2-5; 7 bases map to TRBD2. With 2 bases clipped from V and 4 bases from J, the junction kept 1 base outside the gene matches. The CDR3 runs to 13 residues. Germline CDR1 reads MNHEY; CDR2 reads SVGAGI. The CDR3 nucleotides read TGTGCCAGCAGTTACGGGAGGGGAGAGACCCAGTACTTC. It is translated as CASSYGRGETQYF.

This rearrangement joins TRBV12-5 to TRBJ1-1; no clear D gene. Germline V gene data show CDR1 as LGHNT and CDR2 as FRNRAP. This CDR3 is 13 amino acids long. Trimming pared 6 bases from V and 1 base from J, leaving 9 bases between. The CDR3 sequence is CASGPDWNTEAFF. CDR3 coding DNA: TGTGCTAGTGGCCCTGACTGGAACACTGAAGCTTTCTTT.

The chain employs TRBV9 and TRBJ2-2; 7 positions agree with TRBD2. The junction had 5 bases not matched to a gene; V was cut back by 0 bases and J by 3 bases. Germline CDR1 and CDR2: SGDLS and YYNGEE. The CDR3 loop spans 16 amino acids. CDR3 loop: CASSVGLRGYTGELFF. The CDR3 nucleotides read TGTGCCAGCAGCGTAGGATTGCGGGGGTACACCGGGGAGCTGTTTTTT.

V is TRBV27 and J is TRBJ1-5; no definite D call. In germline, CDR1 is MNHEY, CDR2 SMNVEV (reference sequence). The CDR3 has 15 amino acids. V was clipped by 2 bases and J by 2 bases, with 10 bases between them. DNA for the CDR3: TGTGCCAGCAGTTTAATGGGGTTGGGCAATCAGCCCCAGCATTTT. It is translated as CASSLMGLGNQPQHF.

The CDR3 reads CASSETLGSSYNEQFF. The CDR3 DNA sequence: TGCGCCAGCAGCGAAACCCTAGGAAGCTCCTACAATGAGCAGTTCTTC. This chain links TRBV5-1 with TRBJ2-1; no clear D. V lost 4 bases and J 0 bases, leaving 14 bases between the germline ends. The CDR3 spans 16 residues. Germline assignment: CDR1 SGHRS and CDR2 YFSETQ.